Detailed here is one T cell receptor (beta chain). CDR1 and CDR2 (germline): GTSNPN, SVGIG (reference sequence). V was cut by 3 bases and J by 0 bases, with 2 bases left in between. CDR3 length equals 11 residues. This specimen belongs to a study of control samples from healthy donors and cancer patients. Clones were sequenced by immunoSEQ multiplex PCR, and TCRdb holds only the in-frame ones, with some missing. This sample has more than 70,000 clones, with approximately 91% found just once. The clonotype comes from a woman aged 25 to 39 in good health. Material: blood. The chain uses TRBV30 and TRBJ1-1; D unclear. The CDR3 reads CAWRMNTEAFF. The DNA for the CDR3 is TGTGCCTGGAGAATGAACACTGAAGCTTTCTTT.